Below are 17 T cell receptor beta chains sequenced from a single sample in a study of Graves' ophthalmopathy and Graves' hyperthyroidism. RNA transcripts were the template, and TCR beta CDR3 regions were amplified from them. An initial RT-PCR round employing HTBI primers preceded a second-round multiplex PCR. Each CDR3 protein gets one entry after TCRdb re-called the multiplex PCR reads with MiXCR. The sample has about 700,000 distinct CDR3 sequences, 40% seen once. What was sequenced was peripheral blood. These TCRs come from an adult man with Graves' ophthalmopathy.

The genes are TRBV20-1 and TRBJ2-7, with 11 positions matching TRBD2. V gave up 6 bases and J gave up 1 base; unmatched junction bases: 8. Looked up from germline, CDR1 is DFQATT and CDR2 is SNEGSKA (reference sequence). The CDR3 totals 15 residues. In DNA, the CDR3 is TGCAGTGCCGATTCCGGGACTAGCGGTTCCTACGAGCAGTACTTC. As protein: CSADSGTSGSYEQYF.

The chain couples TRBV6-2 or TRBV6-3 to TRBJ2-7; TRBD2 matches 15 bases. This CDR3 is 16 amino acids long. J lost 3 bases, V lost 4 bases, and 4 bases had no gene match. Germline CDR1 reads MNHEY; CDR2 reads SVGEGT. The CDR3 protein is CASSSRTSGRVYEQYF. CDR3 nucleotide sequence: TGTGCCAGCAGTTCCCGGACTAGCGGGAGGGTCTACGAGCAGTACTTC.

To note about this clonotype: This sequence may be a read error, since a much larger clone differs from it by one base. The chain employs TRBV5-1 and TRBJ1-3; the D is unclear. Germline V gene sequence: CDR1 SGHRS, CDR2 YFSETQ. This CDR3 spans 16 amino acids. This CDR3 is CASSLAEAPSGSTIYF. CDR3 DNA: TGCGCCAGCAGCTTGGCTGAAGCTCCGAGTGGAAGCACCATATATTTT. The complete variable domain, with remaining parts taken from reference TRBV5-1 and TRBJ1-3, reads KAGVTQTPRYLIKTRGQQVTLSCSPISGHRSVSWYQQTPGQGLQFLFEYFSETQRNKGNFPGRFSGRQFSNSRSEMNVSTLELGDSALYLCASSLAEAPSGSTIYFGEGSWLTVV.

For this clonotype: This clone may be a read error of a much larger clone one base away. J is TRBJ2-5 and V is TRBV2; unclear D gene. With 2 bases removed from V and 0 bases from J, the gap between germline ends came to 4 bases. Germline CDR1 is SNHLY and CDR2 is FYNNEI. CDR3 length: 13 amino acids. Written as DNA, the CDR3 is TGTGCCAGCAGTGAACTGGACCAAGAGACCCAGTACTTC. Translating gives CASSELDQETQYF. Full variable domain (remainder filled in from reference TRBV2 and TRBJ2-5): EPEVTQTPSHQVTQMGQEVILRCVPISNHLYFYWYRQILGQKVEFLVSFYNNEISEKSEIFDDQFSVERPDGSNFTLKIRSTKLEDSAMYFCASSELDQETQYFGPGTRLLVL.

In its sample, this clonotype was seen a few times. The chain has TRBV11-2 and TRBJ2-7, with TRBD2 matching over 9 bases. The last part of the DNA fits TRBJ2-5 better; the J call may be wrong. Germline lookup yields CDR1 SGHAT and CDR2 FQNNGV. The CDR3 spans 16 residues. CDR3 nucleotide sequence: TGTGCCAGCAGCTTAGGGCGGGGGGGGAACCAAGAGACCCAGTACTTC. It specifies CASSLGRGGNQETQYF.

This sequence joins TRBV10-3 and TRBJ2-6, with D unclear. The V gene's germline CDR1 is ENHRY and CDR2 SYGVKD. The CDR3 has 14 amino acids. CDR3 sequence: CAKDGTSGANVLTF. The CDR3 DNA reads TGTGCAAAGGACGGAACCTCTGGGGCCAACGTCCTGACTTTC.

The chain couples TRBV19 to TRBJ1-5, with 7 positions matching TRBD1. Germline V gene sequence: CDR1 LNHDA, CDR2 SQIVND (reference sequence). CDR3 size: 16 residues. Unmatched junction bases numbered 14, after V lost 7 bases and J lost 5 bases. CDR3 in DNA: TGTGCCAGTACACCCCGGGACAGTCTTATCGATCAGCCCCAGCATTTT. The encoded protein is CASTPRDSLIDQPQHF.

Worth noting for this clonotype: The junction departs from the called germline gene at one end, perhaps through a read error. The chain uses TRBV7-9 and TRBJ2-6; 7 positions match TRBD1. Germline CDR1 and CDR2: SEHNR and FQNEAQ (reference sequence). CDR3 length: 14 residues. The CDR3 DNA reads TGTGCCAGCAGCTTAGTCGGGACAGAAAATCCTGAAGCTTTC. This encodes CASSLVGTENPEAF.

Many counts were recorded for this clonotype. The chain links TRBV6-4 to TRBJ1-2; D unresolved. Germline CDR1 is MRHNA and CDR2 is SNTAGT. This CDR3 spans 11 amino acids. The ends were cut back, 10 bases at V and 4 bases at J, with 10 bases in the middle. Written as DNA, the CDR3 is TGTGCCACCAAGGGTGTCTATGGCTACACCTTC. Protein sequence: CATKGVYGYTF.

V is TRBV19 and J is TRBJ1-1; D is undetermined. Germline CDR1 reads LNHDA; CDR2 reads SQIVND (reference sequence). CDR3 size: 14 residues. The V end lost 5 bases, the J end lost 6 bases, and 16 bases lay between the germline ends. This CDR3 reads CASSLEHGWAEAFF. CDR3 DNA sequence: TGTGCCAGTAGTTTGGAGCACGGATGGGCTGAAGCTTTCTTT.

The chain joins TRBV5-6 to TRBJ2-5; D is perhaps TRBD1 (8 bases). CDR3 size: 17 residues. V was clipped by 0 bases and J by 2 bases, with 17 bases between them. Germline-derived CDR1 and CDR2 are SGHDT and YYEEEE. The CDR3: CASSLGLGQGGQETQYF. DNA for the CDR3: TGTGCCAGCAGCTTGGGCCTTGGACAGGGAGGGCAAGAGACCCAGTACTTC.

This clonotype was recorded at least ten times. V usage is TRBV2 and J usage is TRBJ1-6, with D possibly TRBD1 on 6 matching bases. This CDR3 comprises 14 residues. CDR1 is SNHLY, CDR2 FYNNEI, per germline. V lost 4 bases and J 6 bases, leaving 10 bases between the germline ends. CDR3: CASSVSQGNSPLHF. Written as DNA, the CDR3 is TGTGCCAGCAGTGTGTCACAGGGTAATTCACCCCTCCACTTT.

V usage is TRBV2 and J usage is TRBJ2-7; 11 nucleotides line up with TRBD2. Germline-derived CDR1 and CDR2 are SNHLY and FYNNEI. After removal of 6 bases from V and 2 bases from J, the junction contained 9 bases not matched to a gene. The CDR3 runs 16 residues. The CDR3: CASSPMSSGGTYEQYF. CDR3 coding DNA: TGTGCCAGCAGCCCGATGTCTAGCGGGGGGACCTACGAGCAGTACTTC. Variable domain in full (rest from reference TRBV2 and TRBJ2-7): EPEVTQTPSHQVTQMGQEVILRCVPISNHLYFYWYRQILGQKVEFLVSFYNNEISEKSEIFDDQFSVERPDGSNFTLKIRSTKLEDSAMYFCASSPMSSGGTYEQYFGPGTRLTVT.

This clonotype was found many times. The chain combines TRBV7-9 with TRBJ1-2; D not certain. Trimming shortened V by 5 bases and J by 6 bases, and 13 bases separated the two germline ends. Looked up from germline, CDR1 is SEHNR and CDR2 is FQNEAQ (reference sequence). The CDR3 has 13 amino acids. Here the CDR3 DNA reads TGTGCCAGCAGCGGCATATATGCGGATGGCTACACCTTC. Translation gives CASSGIYADGYTF.

This clonotype showed up many times. The genes are TRBV7-2 and TRBJ1-6, with D possibly TRBD1 on 5 matching bases. V gave up 7 bases and J gave up 3 bases, with 16 bases separating them. CDR3 size: 16 residues. Germline V lookup: CDR1 SGHTA, CDR2 FQGNSA. CDR3 nucleotide sequence: TGTGCCAGCACCGCGCCAGGGTTCATCTATAATTCACCCCTCCACTTT. Translating it yields CASTAPGFIYNSPLHF.

The CDR3 nucleotides read TGTGCCAGCAGCCGCGAAACAGGGTCTGTCTATGGCTACACCTTC. As protein: CASSRETGSVYGYTF. This chain joins TRBV7-9 and TRBJ1-2; the D gene is possibly TRBD1 (6 bases). CDR3 length equals 15 residues. V lost 5 bases to trimming and J lost 4 bases, with 17 bases between them. Germline lookup yields CDR1 SEHNR and CDR2 FQNEAQ (reference sequence).

The rearrangement uses TRBV2 and TRBJ1-2; TRBD1 matches 7 bases. Trimming took 6 bases from V and 4 from J; bases not matched to a gene: 11. In germline, CDR1 is SNHLY, CDR2 FYNNEI. This CDR3 has 15 amino acids. The CDR3 here is CASRENRGTAYGYTF. The CDR3 nucleotides are TGTGCCAGCAGGGAAAACAGAGGGACAGCCTATGGCTACACCTTC.